Here is one T cell receptor (beta chain) with its context. Its antigen is unknown. The data are from a study of human T cells and chemical hapten exposure. Findings of the study overall: Donors had alopecia, so their immune response may differ from healthy people's.

Time point given: patch test 3, about 24 weeks after DPC sensitization. Treatment indicated: therapeutic diphenylcyclopropenone sensitization with weekly scalp DPC. The V and J ends lost 5 bases and 4 bases respectively, with 17 bases between them. Per the germline V gene, CDR1 is SGHAT and CDR2 is FQDESV (reference sequence). This CDR3 spans 16 amino acids. TCRdb reanalysed the RACE reads using MiXCR and keeps one entry per CDR3 protein. The sample records tens of thousands of distinct CDR3 sequences, roughly a tenth being singletons. J is TRBJ2-2 and V is TRBV11-1, with D uncertain. Sequences were derived from whole blood, sampled in connection with sensitization to the hapten diphenylcyclopropenone (DPC). This TCR derives from a woman aged 30 to 39 with alopecia areata. Some clones in this sample may be carry-over from other donors' samples. This chain's CDR3 is CASSPLPGPGTGELFF. CDR3 sequence (DNA): TGTGCCAGCAGCCCCCTGCCCGGGCCGGGCACCGGGGAGCTGTTTTTT.